The clone carrying this TCR beta chain occurred many times. The record originates from a study of regulatory T cells in long-lasting Graves disease. The length of the CDR3 is 14 residues. Per germline, CDR1 SGHTA and CDR2 FQGNSA. Trimming took 1 base from V and 9 from J; bases not matched to a gene: 4. With iRepertoire HTBI primers and Arm-PCR of CDR3 regions, TCR beta libraries were built. TCRdb ran MiXCR on the multiplex PCR reads and lists one entry per CDR3 protein. The sample records about 430,000 distinct CDR3 sequences, 14% to 15% being singletons. Time point defined: newly diagnosed GD, antithyroid drugs for less than 3 months. Researchers made the TCR library from RNA that was extracted from PBMCs. Patients with Graves' disease were diagnosed by American Thyroid Association guidelines. These data also featured in a second study, about T cells in Graves' hyperthyroidism and ophthalmopathy. As that report states: The TCR CDR3 first-round RT-PCR relied on the HTBI primer set.

This sequence originates from a woman in her forties with Graves disease. The rearrangement links TRBV7-2 to TRBJ2-1; 9 nucleotides align to TRBD2. The input for sequencing was peripheral blood mononuclear cells (PBMCs), taken at new diagnosis, from a patient treated with antithyroid drugs. The CDR3, as DNA: TGTGCCAGCAGCTTAGATGGGACTAGCAGTGAGCAGTTCTTC. Its translation: CASSLDGTSSEQFF.